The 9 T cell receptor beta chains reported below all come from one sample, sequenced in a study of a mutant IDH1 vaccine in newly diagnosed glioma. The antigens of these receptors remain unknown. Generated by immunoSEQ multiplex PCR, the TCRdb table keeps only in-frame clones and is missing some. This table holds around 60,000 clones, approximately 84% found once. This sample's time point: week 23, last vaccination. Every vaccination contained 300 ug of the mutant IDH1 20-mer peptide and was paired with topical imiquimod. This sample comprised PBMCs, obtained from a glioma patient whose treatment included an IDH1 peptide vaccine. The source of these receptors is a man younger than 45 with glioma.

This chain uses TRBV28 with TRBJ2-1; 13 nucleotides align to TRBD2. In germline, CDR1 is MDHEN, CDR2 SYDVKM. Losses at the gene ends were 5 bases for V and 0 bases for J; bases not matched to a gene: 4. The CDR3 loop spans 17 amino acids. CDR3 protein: CASSLGTSGASYNEQFF. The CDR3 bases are TGTGCCAGCAGTCTCGGGACTAGCGGGGCCTCCTACAATGAGCAGTTCTTC.

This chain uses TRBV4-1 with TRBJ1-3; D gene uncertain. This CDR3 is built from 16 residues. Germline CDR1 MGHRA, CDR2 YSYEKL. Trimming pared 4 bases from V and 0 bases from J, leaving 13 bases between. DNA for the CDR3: TGCGCCAGCAGCCTCGGGCGTTTAAACTCTGGAAACACCATATATTTT. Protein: CASSLGRLNSGNTIYF.

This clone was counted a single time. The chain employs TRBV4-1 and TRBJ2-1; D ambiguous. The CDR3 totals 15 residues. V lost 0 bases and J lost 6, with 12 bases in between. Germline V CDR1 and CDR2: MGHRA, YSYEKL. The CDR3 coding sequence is TGCGCCAGCAGCCAAGAGCTGAGTACGGGCAATGAGCAGTTCTTC. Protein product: CASSQELSTGNEQFF.

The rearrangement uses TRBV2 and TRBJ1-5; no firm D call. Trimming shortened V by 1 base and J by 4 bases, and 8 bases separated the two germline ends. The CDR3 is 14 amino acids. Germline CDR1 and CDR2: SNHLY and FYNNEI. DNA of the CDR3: TGTGCCAGCAGTGAAGACTTAGGAAATCAGCCCCAGCATTTT. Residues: CASSEDLGNQPQHF. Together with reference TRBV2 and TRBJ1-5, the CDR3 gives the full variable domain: EPEVTQTPSHQVTQMGQEVILRCVPISNHLYFYWYRQILGQKVEFLVSFYNNEISEKSEIFDDQFSVERPDGSNFTLKIRSTKLEDSAMYFCASSEDLGNQPQHFGDGTRLSIL.

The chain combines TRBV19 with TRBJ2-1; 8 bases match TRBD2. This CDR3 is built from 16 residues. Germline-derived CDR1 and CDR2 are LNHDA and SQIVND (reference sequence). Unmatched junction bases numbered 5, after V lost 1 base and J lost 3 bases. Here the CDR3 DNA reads TGTGCCAGTAGTATAGTGGCGGGGGGTCACTACAATGAGCAGTTCTTC. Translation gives CASSIVAGGHYNEQFF.

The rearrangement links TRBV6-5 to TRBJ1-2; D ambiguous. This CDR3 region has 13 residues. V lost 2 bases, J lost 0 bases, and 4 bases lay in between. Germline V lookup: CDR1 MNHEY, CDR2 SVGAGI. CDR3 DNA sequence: TGTGCCAGCAGTTACGCGACTAACTATGGCTACACCTTC. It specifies CASSYATNYGYTF.

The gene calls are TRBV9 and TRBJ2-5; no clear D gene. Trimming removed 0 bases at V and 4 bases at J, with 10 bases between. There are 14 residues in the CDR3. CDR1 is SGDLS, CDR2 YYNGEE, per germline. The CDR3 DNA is TGTGCCAGCAGCGTAGTCCCAAGCGCAGAGACCCAGTACTTC. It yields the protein CASSVVPSAETQYF.

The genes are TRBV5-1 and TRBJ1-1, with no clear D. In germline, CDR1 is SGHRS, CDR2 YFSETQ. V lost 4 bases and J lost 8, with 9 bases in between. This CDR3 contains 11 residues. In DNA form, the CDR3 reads TGCGCCAGCAGCAACGGTCCAGAAGCTTTCTTT. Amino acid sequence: CASSNGPEAFF. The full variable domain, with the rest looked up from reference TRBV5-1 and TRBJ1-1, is KAGVTQTPRYLIKTRGQQVTLSCSPISGHRSVSWYQQTPGQGLQFLFEYFSETQRNKGNFPGRFSGRQFSNSRSEMNVSTLELGDSALYLCASSNGPEAFFGQGTRLTVV.

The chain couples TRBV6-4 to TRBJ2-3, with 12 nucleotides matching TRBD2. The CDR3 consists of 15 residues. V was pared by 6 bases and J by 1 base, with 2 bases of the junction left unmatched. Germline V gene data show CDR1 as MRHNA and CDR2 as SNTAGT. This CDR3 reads CASSPSGGGTDTQYF. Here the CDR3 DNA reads TGTGCCAGCAGCCCTAGCGGGGGGGGCACAGATACGCAGTATTTT.